This TCR beta chain was sequenced in a study of cytomegalovirus exposure and HLA in healthy donors. The wider study: Tens of millions of unique TCRs from HLA-typed donors were held in an early data release. Study-wide results and caveats: An apparent linkage of common viral pathogens to several of the most significant clusters emerged in a later analysis.

With respect to this clone: Antigen: not known.

The PCR ran on 60 Vbeta and 13 Jbeta primers. How the authors handled the data: The authors later counted roughly 79 million unique TCR beta chains, 9.5 million to 11 million of them shared. Some clones are missing from TCRdb's copy, which holds only in-frame ones; the method was immunoSEQ multiplex PCR. V and J calls and clone size follow that table, whereas D and trimming were derived from the DNA. This table holds about 200,000 clones. This CDR3 is built from 18 residues. V trimming: 1 base; J trimming: 3 bases; junction bases outside the gene matches: 14. The germline V gene encodes CDR1 SGHDN and CDR2 FVKESK.

This clonotype was sampled from a girl aged 2-9 years in good health and CMV-seropositive. The chain links TRBV14 to TRBJ2-5; 7 nucleotides align to TRBD2. What was sequenced was PBMCs. The CDR3 sequence: CASSQAPTSSGGEETQYF. DNA for the CDR3: TGTGCCAGCAGCCAAGCCCCTACTTCGTCGGGAGGCGAAGAGACCCAGTACTTC.